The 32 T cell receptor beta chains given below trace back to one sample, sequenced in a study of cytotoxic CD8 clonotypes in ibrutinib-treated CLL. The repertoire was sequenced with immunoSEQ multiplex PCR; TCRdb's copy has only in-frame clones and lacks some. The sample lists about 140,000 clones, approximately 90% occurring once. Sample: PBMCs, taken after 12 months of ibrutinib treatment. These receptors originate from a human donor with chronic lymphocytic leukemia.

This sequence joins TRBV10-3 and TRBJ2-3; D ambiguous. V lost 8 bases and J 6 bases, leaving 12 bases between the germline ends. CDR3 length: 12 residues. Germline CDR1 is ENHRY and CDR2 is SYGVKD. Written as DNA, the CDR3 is TGTGCCATCCAAGGCCGATCGGATACGCAGTATTTT. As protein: CAIQGRSDTQYF.

The CDR3 is CASSRPGLAVNEQFF. The CDR3 nucleotides read TGTGCCAGCAGTCGACCGGGACTAGCGGTCAATGAGCAGTTCTTC. The chain carries TRBV14 and TRBJ2-1, with 11 positions matching TRBD2. Per germline, CDR1 SGHDN and CDR2 FVKESK. The CDR3 is made up of 15 amino acids. The junction had 7 bases not matched to a gene; V was cut back by 6 bases and J by 6 bases.

CDR3 nucleotide sequence: TGTGCCAGCAGTCCCGAGACATCGGGACAGGAGACAGATACGCAGTATTTT. Translated: CASSPETSGQETDTQYF. This chain links TRBV28 with TRBJ2-3, with 8 bases fitting TRBD1. This CDR3 region has 17 residues. V gave up 5 bases and J gave up 3 bases; unmatched junction bases: 13. The germline V gene encodes CDR1 MDHEN and CDR2 SYDVKM.

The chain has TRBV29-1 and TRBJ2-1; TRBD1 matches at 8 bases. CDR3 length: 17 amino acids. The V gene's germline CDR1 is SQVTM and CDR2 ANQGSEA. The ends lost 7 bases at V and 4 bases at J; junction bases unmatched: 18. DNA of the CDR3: TGCAGCGCTGGCTGGACAGGGCCTAACGGGGGATACAATGAGCAGTTCTTC. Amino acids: CSAGWTGPNGGYNEQFF.

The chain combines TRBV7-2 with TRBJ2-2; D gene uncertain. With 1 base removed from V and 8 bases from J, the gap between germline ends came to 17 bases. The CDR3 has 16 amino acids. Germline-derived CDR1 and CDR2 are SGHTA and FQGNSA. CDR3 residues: CASSLVMSLVGGELFF. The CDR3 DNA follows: TGTGCCAGCAGCTTAGTGATGTCCCTGGTGGGTGGGGAGCTGTTTTTT.

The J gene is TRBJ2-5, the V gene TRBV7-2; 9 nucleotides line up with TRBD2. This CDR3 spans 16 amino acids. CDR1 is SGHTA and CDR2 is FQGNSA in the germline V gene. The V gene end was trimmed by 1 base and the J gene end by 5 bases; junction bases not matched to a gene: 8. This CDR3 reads CASSLGISGRRETQYF. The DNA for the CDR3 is TGTGCCAGCAGCTTAGGTATTAGCGGGAGAAGGGAGACCCAGTACTTC.

CDR3 coding DNA: TGTGCCAGCAGCTTCGGACAGGGGGCGCGGCTTGGCACTGAAGCTTTCTTT. It yields the protein CASSFGQGARLGTEAFF. The genes are TRBV5-6 and TRBJ1-1; 11 bases align to TRBD1. Trimming at V came to 2 bases and at J to 4 bases, leaving 10 bases not matched to a gene. The CDR3 is 17 residues long. Germline V gene data show CDR1 as SGHDT and CDR2 as YYEEEE.

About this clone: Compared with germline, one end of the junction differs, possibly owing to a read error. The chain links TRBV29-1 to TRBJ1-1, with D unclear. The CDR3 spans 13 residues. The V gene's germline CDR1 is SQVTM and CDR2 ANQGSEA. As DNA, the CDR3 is TGCAGCATTGACCGAAACGGAAACACTGAAGCTTTCTTT. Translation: CSIDRNGNTEAFF.

The CDR3 loop is CASSSWTGTNEKLFF. The DNA of the CDR3 is TGTGCCAGCAGCTCCTGGACAGGCACGAATGAAAAACTGTTTTTT. The V gene is TRBV5-4, the J gene TRBJ1-4; 7 nucleotides align to TRBD1. The V and J ends lost 3 bases and 5 bases, in that order; junction bases with no gene match: 7. Germline lookup yields CDR1 SGHNT and CDR2 YYREEE (reference sequence). This CDR3 comprises 15 residues. The full variable domain, completed using reference TRBV5-4 and TRBJ1-4, is ETGVTQSPTHLIKTRGQQVTLRCSSQSGHNTVSWYQQALGQGPQFIFQYYREEENGRGNFPPRFSGLQFPNYSSELNVNALELDDSALYLCASSSWTGTNEKLFFGSGTQLSVL.

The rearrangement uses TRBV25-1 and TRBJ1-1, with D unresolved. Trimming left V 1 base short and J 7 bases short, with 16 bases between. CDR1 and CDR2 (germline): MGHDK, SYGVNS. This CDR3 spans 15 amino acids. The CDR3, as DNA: TGTGCCAGCAGTGAATCTTCGGGGAGCTCCCTTGAAGCTTTCTTT. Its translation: CASSESSGSSLEAFF.

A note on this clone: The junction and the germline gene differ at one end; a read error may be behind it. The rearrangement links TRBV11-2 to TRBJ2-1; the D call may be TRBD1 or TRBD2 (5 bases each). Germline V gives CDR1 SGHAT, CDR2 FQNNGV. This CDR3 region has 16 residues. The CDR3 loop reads CVSSPGTTEPNNEQFF. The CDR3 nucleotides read TGTGTCAGCAGCCCCGGGACGACCGAACCTAACAATGAGCAGTTCTTC.

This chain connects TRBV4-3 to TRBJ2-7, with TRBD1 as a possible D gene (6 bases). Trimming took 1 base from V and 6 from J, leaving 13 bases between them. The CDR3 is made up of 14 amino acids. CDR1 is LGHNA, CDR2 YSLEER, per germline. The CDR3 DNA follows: TGCGCCAGCAGCCAAGGTTGGGGGCTTAGCGAGCAGTACTTC. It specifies CASSQGWGLSEQYF.

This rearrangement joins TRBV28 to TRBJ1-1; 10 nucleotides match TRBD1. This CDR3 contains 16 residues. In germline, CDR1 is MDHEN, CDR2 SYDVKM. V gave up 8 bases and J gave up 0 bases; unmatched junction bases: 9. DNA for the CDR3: TGTGCCAGCCCCGCCGGGACAGGGGCTATGAACACTGAAGCTTTCTTT. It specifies CASPAGTGAMNTEAFF.

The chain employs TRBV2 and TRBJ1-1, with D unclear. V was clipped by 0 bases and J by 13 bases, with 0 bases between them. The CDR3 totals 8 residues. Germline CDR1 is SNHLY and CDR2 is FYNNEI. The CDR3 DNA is TGTGCCAGCAGTGAAGCTTTCTTT. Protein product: CASSEAFF.

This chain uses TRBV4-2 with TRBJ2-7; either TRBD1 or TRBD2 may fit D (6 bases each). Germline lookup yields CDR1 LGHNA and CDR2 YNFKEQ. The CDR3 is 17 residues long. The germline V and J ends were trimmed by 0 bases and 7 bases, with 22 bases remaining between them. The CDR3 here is CASSQDLGGGGSSEQYF. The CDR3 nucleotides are TGTGCCAGCAGCCAAGATTTGGGTGGAGGGGGGAGTTCGGAGCAGTACTTC.

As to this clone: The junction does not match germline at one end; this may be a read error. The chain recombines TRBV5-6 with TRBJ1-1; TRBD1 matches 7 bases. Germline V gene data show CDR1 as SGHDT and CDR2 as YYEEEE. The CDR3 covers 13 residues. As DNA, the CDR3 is TGTGCCAGCAGCCCTGCACCGGGACAGCCATCCCTCTTT. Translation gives CASSPAPGQPSLF.

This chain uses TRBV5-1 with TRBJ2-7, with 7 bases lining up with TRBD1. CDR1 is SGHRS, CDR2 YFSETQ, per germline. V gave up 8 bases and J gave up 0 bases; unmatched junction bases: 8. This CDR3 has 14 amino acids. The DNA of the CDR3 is TGCGCCAGTGGAGACAGGGCCTCCTCCTACGAGCAGTACTTC. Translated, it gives CASGDRASSYEQYF.

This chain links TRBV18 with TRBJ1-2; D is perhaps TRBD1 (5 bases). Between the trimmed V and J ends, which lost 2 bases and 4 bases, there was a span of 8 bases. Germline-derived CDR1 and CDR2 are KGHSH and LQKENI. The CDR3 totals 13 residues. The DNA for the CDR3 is TGTGCCAGCTCACCAAAGGGACGCTATGGCTACACCTTC. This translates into CASSPKGRYGYTF.

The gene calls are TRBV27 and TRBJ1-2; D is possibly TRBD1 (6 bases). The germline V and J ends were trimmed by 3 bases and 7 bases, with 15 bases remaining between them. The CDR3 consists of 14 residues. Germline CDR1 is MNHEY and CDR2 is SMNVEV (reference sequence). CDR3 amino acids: CASSLPGGAGGYTF. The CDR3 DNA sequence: TGTGCCAGCAGTTTGCCCGGGGGCGCTGGTGGCTACACCTTC.

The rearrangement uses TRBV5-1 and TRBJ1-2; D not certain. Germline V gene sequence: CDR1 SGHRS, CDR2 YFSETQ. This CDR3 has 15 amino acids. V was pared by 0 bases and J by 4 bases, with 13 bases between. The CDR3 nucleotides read TGCGCCAGCAGCTTGGACACGCCAACCTTCTATGGCTACACCTTC. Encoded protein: CASSLDTPTFYGYTF. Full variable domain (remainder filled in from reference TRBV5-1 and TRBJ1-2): KAGVTQTPRYLIKTRGQQVTLSCSPISGHRSVSWYQQTPGQGLQFLFEYFSETQRNKGNFPGRFSGRQFSNSRSEMNVSTLELGDSALYLCASSLDTPTFYGYTFGSGTRLTVV.

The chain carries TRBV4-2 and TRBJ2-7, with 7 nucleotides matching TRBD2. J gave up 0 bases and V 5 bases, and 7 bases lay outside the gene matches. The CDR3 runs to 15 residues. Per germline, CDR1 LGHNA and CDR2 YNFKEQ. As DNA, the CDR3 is TGTGCCAGCAGCTTCGGGGGGTCGAGCTCCTACGAGCAGTACTTC. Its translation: CASSFGGSSSYEQYF.

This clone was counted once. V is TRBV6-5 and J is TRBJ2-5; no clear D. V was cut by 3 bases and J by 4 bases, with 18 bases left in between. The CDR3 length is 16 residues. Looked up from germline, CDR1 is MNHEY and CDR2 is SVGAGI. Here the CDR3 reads CASSYSSGVGRETQYF. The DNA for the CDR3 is TGTGCCAGCAGTTATTCTTCCGGCGTAGGGCGAGAGACCCAGTACTTC.

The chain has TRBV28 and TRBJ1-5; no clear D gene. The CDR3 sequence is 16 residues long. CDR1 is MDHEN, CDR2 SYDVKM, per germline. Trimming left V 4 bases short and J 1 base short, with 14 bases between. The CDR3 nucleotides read TGTGCCAGCAGTTCCCCGGGAAGCGGGAGCAATCAGCCCCAGCATTTT. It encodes CASSSPGSGSNQPQHF.

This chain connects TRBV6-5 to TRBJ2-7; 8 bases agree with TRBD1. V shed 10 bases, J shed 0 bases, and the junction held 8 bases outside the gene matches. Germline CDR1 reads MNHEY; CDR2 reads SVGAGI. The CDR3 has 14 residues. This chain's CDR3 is CATYGQGSSYEQYF. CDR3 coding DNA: TGTGCCACCTATGGACAGGGCAGCTCCTACGAGCAGTACTTC.

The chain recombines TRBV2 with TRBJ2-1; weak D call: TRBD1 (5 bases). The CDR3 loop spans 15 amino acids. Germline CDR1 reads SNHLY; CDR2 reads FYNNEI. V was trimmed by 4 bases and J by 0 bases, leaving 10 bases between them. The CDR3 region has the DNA TGTGCCAGCAGTGTGTTAGGGGTCTCCTACAATGAGCAGTTCTTC. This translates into CASSVLGVSYNEQFF.

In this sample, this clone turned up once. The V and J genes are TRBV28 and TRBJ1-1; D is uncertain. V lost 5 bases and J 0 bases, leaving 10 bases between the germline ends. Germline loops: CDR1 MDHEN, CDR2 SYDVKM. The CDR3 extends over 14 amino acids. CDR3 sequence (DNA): TGTGCCAGCAGTGGACCTCGGGTGAACACTGAAGCTTTCTTT. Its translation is CASSGPRVNTEAFF.

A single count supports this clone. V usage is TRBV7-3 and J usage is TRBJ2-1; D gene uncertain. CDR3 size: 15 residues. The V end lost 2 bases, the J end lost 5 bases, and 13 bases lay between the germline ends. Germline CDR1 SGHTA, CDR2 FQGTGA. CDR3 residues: CASSLEQSTNNEQFF. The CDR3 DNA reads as TGTGCCAGCAGCTTAGAGCAGTCGACCAACAATGAGCAGTTCTTC.

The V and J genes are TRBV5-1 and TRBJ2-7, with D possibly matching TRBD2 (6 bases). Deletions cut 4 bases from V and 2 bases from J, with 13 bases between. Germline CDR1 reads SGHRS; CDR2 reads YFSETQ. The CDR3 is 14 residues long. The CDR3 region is CASSPGIAAYEQYF. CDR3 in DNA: TGCGCCAGCAGCCCAGGGATAGCGGCCTACGAGCAGTACTTC.

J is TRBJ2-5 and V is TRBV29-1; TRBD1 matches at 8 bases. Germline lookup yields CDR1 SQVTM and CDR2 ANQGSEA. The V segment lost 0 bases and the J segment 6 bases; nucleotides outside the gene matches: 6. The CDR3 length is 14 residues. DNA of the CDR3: TGCAGCGTTGAAGATCAAGGACAGGGAAAGACCCAGTACTTC. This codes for CSVEDQGQGKTQYF.

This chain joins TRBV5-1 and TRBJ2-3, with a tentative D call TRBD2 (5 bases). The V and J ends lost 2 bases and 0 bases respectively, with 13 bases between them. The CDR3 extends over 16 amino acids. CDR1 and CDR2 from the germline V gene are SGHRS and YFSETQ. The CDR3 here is CASSFGAGSSTDTQYF. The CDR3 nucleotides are TGCGCCAGCAGCTTCGGTGCGGGTTCTAGCACAGATACGCAGTATTTT. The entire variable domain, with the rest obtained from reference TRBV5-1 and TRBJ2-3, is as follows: KAGVTQTPRYLIKTRGQQVTLSCSPISGHRSVSWYQQTPGQGLQFLFEYFSETQRNKGNFPGRFSGRQFSNSRSEMNVSTLELGDSALYLCASSFGAGSSTDTQYFGPGTRLTVL.

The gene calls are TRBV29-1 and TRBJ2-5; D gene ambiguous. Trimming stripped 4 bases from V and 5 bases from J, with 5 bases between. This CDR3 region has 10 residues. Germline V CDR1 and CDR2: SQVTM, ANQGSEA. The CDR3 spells CSVAEETQYF. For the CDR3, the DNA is TGCAGCGTTGCTGAGGAGACCCAGTACTTC. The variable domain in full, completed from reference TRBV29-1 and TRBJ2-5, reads SAVISQKPSRDICQRGTSLTIQCQVDSQVTMMFWYRQQPGQSLTLIATANQGSEATYESGFVIDKFPISRPNLTFSTLTVSNMSPEDSSIYLCSVAEETQYFGPGTRLLVL.

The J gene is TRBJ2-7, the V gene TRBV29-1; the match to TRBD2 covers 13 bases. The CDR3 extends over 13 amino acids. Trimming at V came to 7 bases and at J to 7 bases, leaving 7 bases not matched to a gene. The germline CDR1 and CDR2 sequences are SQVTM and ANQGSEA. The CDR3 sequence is CSAATGLAGEQYF. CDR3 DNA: TGCAGCGCTGCCACGGGACTAGCGGGGGAGCAGTACTTC.